This note documents a single T cell receptor (beta chain) sequence. Its antigen is unidentified. The sample originates from a study of T cell repertoires in cytomegalovirus infection. Whole-study context: An indication of both CMV infection and matching HLA type came from public TCR beta signatures. Study-level points and caveats: Ex vivo responses were dominated by HLA-C-restricted CMV-specific TCR beta clonotypes. People with CMV and the relevant HLA were identified by cumulative public TCR beta family frequency.

In TCRdb, the reads were re-called with MiXCR into one record per CDR3 protein. The table lists 480,000 or so distinct CDR3 sequences, about 11% of them singletons. V was clipped by 5 bases and J by 4 bases, with 18 bases between them. Germline V lookup: CDR1 MNHEY, CDR2 SVGAGI. The CDR3 consists of 16 residues. Sequenced: PBMCs. V and J are TRBV6-5 and TRBJ1-3; D might be TRBD1 (5 bases). This receptor was taken from a human donor in good health (CMV status not recorded). Some clones in this sample may be carry-over from other donors' samples. CDR3 in DNA: TGTGCCAGCAGTGCCTACCAGGGTATACGAGGAAACACCATATATTTT. Protein sequence: CASSAYQGIRGNTIYF.